This record looks at one T cell receptor (beta chain) sequence and its context. The V end lost 2 bases, the J end lost 3 bases, and 11 bases lay between the germline ends. The CDR3 contains 14 residues. CDR1 and CDR2 from the germline V gene are SGHRS and YFSETQ. As originally analysed: Reference gene primer amplification gave estimated nucleated cell counts. Clones were sequenced by immunoSEQ multiplex PCR, and TCRdb holds only the in-frame ones, with some missing. V, J and clone size are those of that table, while D and trimming were read from the DNA. The profile covers about 140,000 clones, with about 90% appearing a single time and around 10% taken by the ten largest. These data belong to a study of blood T cell repertoires in COVID-19. Study-wide context: Researchers got acute and convalescent COVID-19 samples from the United States, Italy and Spain. PBMCs, B-cell-depleted T cells, or T cells provided the cDNA or gDNA that made up the material.

The chain has TRBV5-1 and TRBJ1-1; D is uncertain. The sequenced sample consisted of peripheral blood. This TCR was sampled from a woman of 80 years or more with acute or convalescent COVID-19. The CDR3 coding sequence is TGCGCCAGCAGCTTCGAGGGCCGGGACACTGAAGCTTTCTTT. It is translated as CASSFEGRDTEAFF.